This TCR beta chain originates from a study of cytomegalovirus exposure and HLA in healthy donors listed by TCRdb under 2017. In terms of the full investigation: According to a later analysis, one platform produced both the roughly 130 validation repertoires and the approximately 670 repertoires of the first cohort. The study combined high-throughput TCR immunosequencing, statistical association of individual TCRs with disease status, and machine learning to predict cytomegalovirus infection status. The aim of the study was to test whether cataloging public T cell receptors could identify signatures of past pathogen exposure. Besides the first cohort of some 670 subjects, a separate validation cohort made up of 90 to 150 different subjects was used.

The method behind the library was the immunoSEQ multiplex PCR assay. The published analysis was carried out like this. A statistical classification framework was developed to diagnose cytomegalovirus status using the catalog of TCR beta chain sequences. The table comes from immuneACCESS by way of TCRdb, which keeps in-frame sequences with V and J called. Part of the clones is missing from these tables; in studies checked, under half for an unresolved V gene and the rest for unknown reasons. That table is the source of V, J and clone size, and D and trimming were worked out from the DNA. Present in this sample are roughly 150,000 clones, about 88% of which were seen just once. The ten largest make up approximately 2.2% of the sample. Details on this clone: The clone's antigen remains unknown. Base-call qualities are not available, and no considerably larger clone is one nucleotide away.

Donors formed part of the validation cohort, which comprised approximately 130 subjects and was distinct from the first cohort of 666 subjects. Study-wide findings and limitations: The authors suggested that the approach could potentially be generalized to other disease states and immunological phenotypes. Cytomegalovirus status was reported to be diagnosed by the classifier with high specificity and sensitivity in both the original and validation cohorts. In the study, roughly 160 TCR beta chains were listed as associated with cytomegalovirus. All 120 or so repertoires were used to score co-occurrence in the validation cohort in a later analysis, because that analysis had no HLA typing for the cohort. A few of the identified cytomegalovirus-associated TCR beta chains were confirmed in vitro to be specific for cytomegalovirus antigens. Across donors, most TCR sequences were observed very rarely, whereas some public TCRs were present in many individuals. Of the cluster scores, about 94% were above 0 in a later analysis, which found that TCRs clustered in the first cohort also tended to co-occur in the roughly 130 validation repertoires.

The specimen was PBMCs. The sequence came from a woman younger than 30 in good health and CMV-seronegative.

The CDR3 loop reads CAISESGGRRGYGYTF. The sequence in DNA is TGTGCCATCAGTGAGTCGGGGGGACGGCGAGGCTATGGCTACACCTTC. The rearranged segments are TRBV10-3 and TRBJ1-2; the D gene is possibly TRBD1, with 5 bases matching. V is clipped by 0 bases and J by 4 bases, and the sequence between their germline boundaries is 15 bases long. From the cysteine through the phenylalanine, the CDR3 covers 16 amino acids. The retained sequence is limited to the CDR3, 48 bases, with the frame set at the first base. The germline V gene yields ENHRY for CDR1 and SYGVKD for CDR2.